This T cell receptor beta chain originates from a study of radiotherapy plus CTLA-4 blockade in lung cancer. Enrolled patients, whose metastatic non-small-cell lung cancer was chemo-refractory, received focal radiation plus CTLA-4 blockade with ipilimumab. Here immunoSEQ multiplex PCR was the method, and the copy in TCRdb shows in-frame clones only, minus some. Of 120,000 or so clones listed, 85% to 90% are singletons. Findings and limits, study-wide: The authors reported that early blood T cell clone dynamics, with interferon-beta, best predicted response. Following radiotherapy plus ipilimumab, tumor-derived TCR clones expanded in the blood.

Germline assignment: CDR1 MNHEY and CDR2 SVGAGI. The junction had 6 bases not matched to a gene; V was cut back by 7 bases and J by 3 bases. This CDR3 is 14 amino acids long. Comments on this clone: Its antigen remains unidentified.

V is TRBV6-5 and J is TRBJ2-7; 10 bases are shared with TRBD2. The receptor's source is a human donor with non-small cell lung cancer that progressed on radiotherapy plus ipilimumab. Sequencing was performed on peripheral blood, taken from a patient treated with radiotherapy plus ipilimumab. CDR3 sequence: CASTRTSGRYEQYF. The CDR3 DNA reads as TGTGCCAGCACCAGGACTAGCGGTCGCTACGAGCAGTACTTC.